This TCR beta chain was sequenced for a study of blood T cell repertoires in COVID-19. Study-level background: Donors in the United States, Italy and Spain gave samples during acute or convalescent COVID-19.

Produced via immunoSEQ multiplex PCR; TCRdb's table is partial and in-frame only. The sample holds 200,000 to 250,000 clones, 75% to 90% seen once. V lost 4 bases, J lost 6 bases, and 9 bases stayed unmatched. CDR3 length: 15 residues. From germline, CDR1 is SGDLS and CDR2 YYNGEE. While infection was still active, Seattle patients were enrolled and then followed longitudinally. The sequence was obtained from an elderly woman with COVID-19, enrolled during active disease. The specimen was peripheral blood. The chain is built from TRBV9 and TRBJ1-2, with 10 bases identical to TRBD1. In nucleotides, the CDR3 is TGTGCCAGCAGCCGACAGGGGGCACTTGGTCATGGCTACACCTTC. It codes for CASSRQGALGHGYTF.